This is a list of T cell receptor beta chains from one sample in a study of blood T cell repertoires in COVID-19. Assay used: immunoSEQ multiplex PCR; TCRdb lists only in-frame clones, some missing. The table includes roughly 230,000 clones, about 93% detected once. The sample consisted of peripheral blood. These TCRs come from a man aged 25 to 40 with COVID-19, enrolled during active disease. The CDR3 runs from the conserved cysteine through the conserved F or W. A D gene is named only where the DNA matches it firmly. Part of the rows lack a size; the others show once, few, many or a class for expanded clones.

clone_size: -; j_call: TRBJ1-4; v_call: TRBV3-1/TRBV3-2; d_call: -; cdr3_aa: CASSQIFRRIATNEKLFF; cdr3_nt: TGTGCCAGCAGCCAAATTTTTCGGCGGATTGCAACTAATGAAAAACTGTTTTTT
clone_size: -; j_call: TRBJ1-1; v_call: TRBV6-1; d_call: -; cdr3_aa: CASSEVAWRTEAFF; cdr3_nt: TGTGCCAGCAGTGAGGTAGCCTGGAGGACTGAAGCTTTCTTT
clone_size: -; j_call: TRBJ2-7; v_call: TRBV27; d_call: TRBD1; cdr3_aa: CASRLTGGSYEQYF; cdr3_nt: TGTGCCAGCAGACTGACAGGGGGCTCCTACGAGCAGTACTTC
clone_size: -; j_call: TRBJ1-4; v_call: TRBV30; d_call: -; cdr3_aa: CAWSRQVDEKLFF; cdr3_nt: TGTGCCTGGAGTAGACAAGTAGACGAAAAACTGTTTTTT
clone_size: once; j_call: TRBJ1-2; v_call: TRBV6-6; d_call: TRBD1; cdr3_aa: CASSQLPGQGYGYTF; cdr3_nt: TGTGCCAGCAGTCAACTTCCGGGACAGGGCTATGGCTACACCTTC
clone_size: -; j_call: TRBJ2-2; v_call: TRBV7-6; d_call: TRBD1; cdr3_aa: CASTGGPGELFF; cdr3_nt: TGTGCCAGCACAGGGGGCCCCGGGGAGCTGTTTTTT
clone_size: -; j_call: TRBJ2-7; v_call: TRBV27; d_call: TRBD1; cdr3_aa: CASSYGQGFDEQYF; cdr3_nt: TGTGCCAGCAGTTACGGACAGGGCTTTGACGAGCAGTACTTC
clone_size: few; j_call: TRBJ2-3; v_call: TRBV6-6; d_call: TRBD2; cdr3_aa: CASSSTDRGGSYTQYF; cdr3_nt: TGTGCCAGCAGTTCGACAGATCGGGGGGGCTCGTATACGCAGTATTTT
clone_size: -; j_call: TRBJ1-6; v_call: TRBV30; d_call: -; cdr3_aa: CAWSGQANSPLHF; cdr3_nt: TGTGCCTGGAGTGGGCAGGCTAATTCACCCCTCCACTTT
clone_size: -; j_call: TRBJ1-1; v_call: TRBV25-1; d_call: TRBD1; cdr3_aa: CASNGGGGKNTEAFF; cdr3_nt: TGTGCCAGCAACGGAGGGGGCGGAAAGAACACTGAAGCTTTCTTT